The 23 T cell receptor beta chains listed next were all sequenced from one sample in a study of blood T cells in healthy people across ages. A second PCR, run for roughly 7 to 12 cycles, used a sample-barcoded 5' primer plus a J-beta primer mix. TCRdb reprocessed the 5' RACE reads with MiXCR, giving one entry per CDR3 protein. The sample has about 680,000 distinct CDR3 sequences, about half seen once; the top ten hold 30% to 35%. Input material: blood. The receptors shown here come from a woman aged 55 to 70 in good health.

V gene TRBV7-6 combines with J gene TRBJ2-5; 9 nucleotides match TRBD2. The germline V gene has CDR1 SGHVS and CDR2 FNYEAQ. Trimming took 5 bases from V and 11 from J; bases not matched to a gene: 15. This CDR3 contains 15 residues. The CDR3 DNA follows: TGTGCCAGCAGCCCGCTAGCGGGAACCTACAATGAGCAGTACTTC. This translates into CASSPLAGTYNEQYF. Full variable domain (outside the CDR3, taken from reference TRBV7-6 and TRBJ2-5): GAGVSQSPRYKVTKRGQDVALRCDPISGHVSLYWYRQALGQGPEFLTYFNYEAQQDKSGLPNDRFSAERPEGSISTLTIQRTEQRDSAMYRCASSPLAGTYNEQYFGPGTRLLVL.

V usage is TRBV6-1 and J usage is TRBJ2-7; D is unclear. V lost 3 bases and J 6 bases, leaving 15 bases between the germline ends. The CDR3 covers 14 residues. Germline V gene sequence: CDR1 MNHNS, CDR2 SASEGT. The DNA for the CDR3 is TGTGCCAGCAGTGACCCACCTCAACAGAGCGAGCAGTACTTC. Amino acid sequence: CASSDPPQQSEQYF.

The chain is built from TRBV18 and TRBJ1-2; TRBD1 is a possible D gene (6 bases). CDR3 size: 15 residues. Between the trimmed V and J ends, which lost 2 bases and 2 bases, there was a span of 12 bases. Germline CDR1 KGHSH, CDR2 LQKENI. The CDR3 region is CASSPSRDTNYGYTF. CDR3 coding DNA: TGTGCCAGCTCACCAAGCCGGGACACCAACTATGGCTACACCTTC. The full variable domain, rest sourced from reference TRBV18 and TRBJ1-2, is NAGVMQNPRHLVRRRGQEARLRCSPMKGHSHVYWYRQLPEEGLKFMVYLQKENIIDESGMPKERFSAEFPKEGPSILRIQQVVRGDSAAYFCASSPSRDTNYGYTFGSGTRLTVV.

The rearrangement links TRBV7-8 to TRBJ1-1, with D possibly matching TRBD1 (5 bases). Germline CDR1 reads SGHVS; CDR2 reads FQNEAQ. The CDR3 length is 15 residues. V was trimmed by 5 bases and J by 3 bases, leaving 16 bases between them. The CDR3 protein is CASSPYQGGYTEAFF. CDR3 nucleotide sequence: TGTGCCAGCAGCCCCTATCAGGGTGGATACACTGAAGCTTTCTTT. Full variable domain (outside the CDR3, taken from reference TRBV7-8 and TRBJ1-1): GAGVSQSPRYKVAKRGQDVALRCDPISGHVSLFWYQQALGQGPEFLTYFQNEAQLDKSGLPSDRFFAERPEGSVSTLKIQRTQQEDSAVYLCASSPYQGGYTEAFFGQGTRLTVV.

This chain uses TRBV12-3 or TRBV12-4 with TRBJ1-1; TRBD1 matches 8 bases. J was trimmed by 4 bases and V by 2 bases; bases with no gene match: 6. This CDR3 has 15 residues. CDR3 residues: CASSLQGAVGTEAFF. In nucleotides, the CDR3 is TGTGCCAGCAGTTTACAGGGGGCAGTTGGCACTGAAGCTTTCTTT.

The chain has TRBV7-2 and TRBJ2-6; no reliable D call. The CDR3 is 17 amino acids. V was trimmed by 2 bases and J by 0 bases, leaving 11 bases between them. Germline lookup yields CDR1 SGHTA and CDR2 FQGNSA. CDR3 DNA sequence: TGTGCCAGCAGCTTATTCCCCCCTAGCTCTGGGGCCAACGTCCTGACTTTC. Protein sequence: CASSLFPPSSGANVLTF.

There are many counts of this clonotype. The rearrangement uses TRBV28 and TRBJ2-7; D is undetermined. The CDR3 covers 11 residues. Trimming cost V 2 bases and J 7 bases, with 6 bases left between them. Per germline, CDR1 MDHEN and CDR2 SYDVKM. The CDR3 sequence: CASSLSTEQYF. For the CDR3, the DNA is TGTGCCAGCAGTTTAAGCACTGAGCAGTACTTC.

This sequence joins TRBV20-1 and TRBJ2-7, with TRBD1 identical over 8 bases. The V gene end was trimmed by 0 bases and the J gene end by 2 bases; junction bases not matched to a gene: 18. This CDR3 has 19 residues. CDR1 and CDR2 (germline): DFQATT, SNEGSKA (reference sequence). The CDR3 sequence is CSARDQGAGNRDRTYEQYF. The CDR3 DNA is TGCAGTGCTAGAGATCAGGGGGCCGGTAATAGGGATCGGACCTACGAGCAGTACTTC.

As DNA, the CDR3 is TGTGCCAGCAATCCCCACGGGGTGTCCCTAGCCAAAAACATTCAGTACTTC. Its translation is CASNPHGVSLAKNIQYF. This sequence joins TRBV28 and TRBJ2-4, with a weak D call TRBD2 (5 bases). V was trimmed by 7 bases and J by 0 bases, leaving 19 bases between them. The CDR3 totals 17 residues. Germline V gives CDR1 MDHEN, CDR2 SYDVKM.

This clonotype was seen a single time. The chain recombines TRBV4-3 with TRBJ1-6; tentatively, D is TRBD1 (5 bases). Per germline, CDR1 LGHNA and CDR2 YSLEER. The V end was cut by 4 bases, the J end by 10 bases, with 17 bases between. The CDR3 runs to 15 residues. CDR3 sequence (DNA): TGCGCCAGCAGCCCCAAAAGTGGGGGATCCTCACCCCTCCACTTT. Translating it yields CASSPKSGGSSPLHF.

The chain combines TRBV12-3 or TRBV12-4 with TRBJ1-4, with D uncertain. Trimming left V 5 bases short and J 7 bases short, with 8 bases between. The CDR3 has 12 amino acids. In nucleotides, the CDR3 is TGTGCCAGCAGTGCCCTAGGTGAAAAACTGTTTTTT. This encodes CASSALGEKLFF.

The chain uses TRBV6-5 and TRBJ2-1; D might be TRBD1 (5 bases). Germline assignment: CDR1 MNHEY and CDR2 SVGAGI. This CDR3 has 16 amino acids. Trimming took 4 bases from V and 6 from J, leaving 19 bases between them. The CDR3 sequence: CASSCSTGYGANEQFF. The CDR3, as DNA: TGTGCCAGCAGTTGCTCAACAGGCTATGGGGCCAATGAGCAGTTCTTC.

The chain carries TRBV7-2 and TRBJ2-7, with 9 positions matching TRBD2. The CDR3 is 14 amino acids. With V trimmed by 5 bases and J by 1 base, 3 bases remained unmatched. Germline V gene sequence: CDR1 SGHTA, CDR2 FQGNSA. CDR3 nucleotide sequence: TGTGCCAGCAGCGCGAGCGGGAGGTCCTACGAGCAGTACTTC. The encoded protein is CASSASGRSYEQYF.

This clonotype was counted a few times. The chain recombines TRBV9 with TRBJ2-3; the match to TRBD2 covers 10 bases. The CDR3 covers 14 residues. Germline assignment: CDR1 SGDLS and CDR2 YYNGEE. V lost 3 bases, J lost 5 bases, and 3 bases stayed unmatched. The CDR3 coding sequence is TGTGCCAGCAGCGGATCTAGCGGGAGAGATACGCAGTATTTT. Protein: CASSGSSGRDTQYF.

There are a few counts of this clonotype. This chain joins TRBV6-2 or TRBV6-3 and TRBJ1-2; tentatively, D is TRBD1 (6 bases). Germline lookup yields CDR1 MNHEY and CDR2 SVGEGT. V lost 6 bases and J 4 bases, leaving 12 bases between the germline ends. This CDR3 region has 13 residues. The CDR3 reads CASRPSGAYGYTF. CDR3 sequence (DNA): TGTGCCAGCAGACCTTCAGGGGCCTATGGCTACACCTTC.

This clonotype was counted between two and nine times. The J gene is TRBJ2-1, the V gene TRBV20-1; 11 bases are a match to TRBD2. This CDR3 spans 13 amino acids. The germline CDR1 and CDR2 sequences are DFQATT and SNEGSKA (reference sequence). In nucleotides, the CDR3 is TGCAGGGTAGCGGGAGGGCTGTACAATGAGCAGTTCTTC. Translation gives CRVAGGLYNEQFF.

The rearrangement uses TRBV7-2 and TRBJ2-1; TRBD2 aligns across 12 bases. Germline V gives CDR1 SGHTA, CDR2 FQGNSA. V shed 6 bases and J 4 bases; nucleotides not matched to a gene: 7. The CDR3 loop spans 16 amino acids. CDR3 in DNA: TGTGCCAGCAGTCTAATAGGACTAGCGGGGTACAATGAGCAGTTCTTC. This encodes CASSLIGLAGYNEQFF. The whole variable domain, filled in from reference TRBV7-2 and TRBJ2-1, reads GAGVSQSPSNKVTEKGKDVELRCDPISGHTALYWYRQSLGQGLEFLIYFQGNSAPDKSGLPSDRFSAERTGGSVSTLTIQRTQQEDSAVYLCASSLIGLAGYNEQFFGPGTRLTVL.

The chain couples TRBV7-2 to TRBJ1-2, with a weak D call TRBD1 (5 bases). The V end was cut by 4 bases, the J end by 5 bases, with 14 bases between. From germline, CDR1 is SGHTA and CDR2 FQGNSA. The CDR3 runs 14 residues. CDR3 protein: CASSSSRGEYGYTF. The CDR3 bases are TGTGCCAGCAGCTCCAGTAGGGGTGAATATGGCTACACCTTC.

This clonotype was seen only a few times. The chain uses TRBV25-1 and TRBJ2-5; 10 bases fit TRBD1. The CDR3 loop spans 14 amino acids. Germline loops: CDR1 MGHDK, CDR2 SYGVNS. The ends lost 6 bases at V and 4 bases at J; junction bases unmatched: 5. The CDR3 DNA reads TGTGCCAGCAGACCCAGGACAGGGGGAGAGACCCAGTACTTC. Translating gives CASRPRTGGETQYF.

Details on this clonotype: At one of its ends the junction is not consistent with the germline gene, which may arise from a read error. The V gene is TRBV7-9, the J gene TRBJ2-1; D gene ambiguous. The germline V gene has CDR1 SEHNR and CDR2 FQNEAQ (reference sequence). This CDR3 is 12 amino acids long. The CDR3 region has the DNA TGTGCCAGCGGCTTCAAGGAGAATGAGCAGTTCTTC. It is translated as CASGFKENEQFF.

This chain joins TRBV20-1 and TRBJ2-3; tentative D call: TRBD2 (5 bases). The V gene's germline CDR1 is DFQATT and CDR2 SNEGSKA (reference sequence). V lost 3 bases to trimming and J lost 3 bases, with 10 bases between them. This CDR3 has 13 amino acids. The DNA of the CDR3 is TGCAGTGCTAGTCTAGCTGATACAGATACGCAGTATTTT. Amino acid sequence: CSASLADTDTQYF.

The chain has TRBV7-9 and TRBJ1-1, with TRBD1 matching over 8 bases. Germline V gene data show CDR1 as SEHNR and CDR2 as FQNEAQ (reference sequence). J lost 4 bases, V lost 4 bases, and 8 bases had no gene match. CDR3 size: 15 residues. The CDR3: CASSYKGQDRTEAFF. CDR3 DNA sequence: TGTGCCAGCAGCTACAAGGGACAGGATCGCACTGAAGCTTTCTTT.

For this clonotype: A much larger clonotype is one base distant, so this may be a read error. CDR3 DNA sequence: TGCAGTGCTAGAGACTCCGGGACAGGGGGGGTAAATGAGCAGTACTTC. This sequence encodes CSARDSGTGGVNEQYF. The chain carries TRBV20-1 and TRBJ2-7, with 11 bases matching TRBD1. The CDR3 runs to 16 residues. CDR1 and CDR2 (germline): DFQATT, SNEGSKA (reference sequence). J lost 7 bases, V lost 0 bases, and 11 bases had no gene match.